The 24 T cell receptor beta chains given below trace back to one sample, sequenced in a study of blood T cell repertoires in COVID-19. Clones were sequenced by immunoSEQ multiplex PCR, and TCRdb holds only the in-frame ones, with some missing. This table holds 250,000 to 300,000 clones, about 86% found once. What was sequenced was peripheral blood. These receptors originate from a woman aged 60-75 years with active or convalescent COVID-19.

The rearrangement joins TRBV7-9 to TRBJ1-2; 12 bases are shared with TRBD1. V gave up 4 bases and J gave up 8 bases; unmatched junction bases: 5. The CDR3 is 14 residues long. CDR1 is SEHNR, CDR2 FQNEAQ, per germline (reference sequence). CDR3 sequence (DNA): TGTGCCAGCAGCTGGGACAGGGGGCGAGGCGGCTACACCTTC. It encodes CASSWDRGRGGYTF.

The chain joins TRBV7-8 to TRBJ1-5; a weak D match, TRBD1 (6 bases). CDR1 is SGHVS, CDR2 FQNEAQ, per germline. The CDR3 loop spans 16 amino acids. V lost 5 bases and J lost 4, with 18 bases in between. The CDR3 DNA follows: TGTGCCAGCAGCCTCACTGCGACAGGCCGTAATCAGCCCCAGCATTTT. This gives the protein CASSLTATGRNQPQHF.

The chain recombines TRBV13 with TRBJ1-2, with 7 bases aligning to TRBD1. The CDR3 runs 14 residues. Germline V lookup: CDR1 PRHDT, CDR2 FYEKMQ (reference sequence). V shed 0 bases, J shed 4 bases, and the junction held 2 bases outside the gene matches. CDR3 sequence: CASSLGRQGYGYTF. Here the CDR3 DNA reads TGTGCCAGCAGCTTAGGTAGACAGGGCTATGGCTACACCTTC.

The chain employs TRBV28 and TRBJ1-3, with D unresolved. This CDR3 has 14 amino acids. CDR1 is MDHEN, CDR2 SYDVKM, per germline. V gave up 4 bases and J gave up 1 base, with 8 bases separating them. The CDR3 sequence: CASSSSRSGNTIYF. CDR3 DNA sequence: TGTGCCAGCAGTTCCTCTAGATCTGGAAACACCATATATTTT.

The J gene is TRBJ2-5, the V gene TRBV4-1; 9 bases are shared with TRBD2. Per the germline V gene, CDR1 is MGHRA and CDR2 is YSYEKL. This CDR3 has 14 residues. The V segment lost 4 bases and the J segment 5 bases; nucleotides outside the gene matches: 5. The CDR3: CASSLGGGAETQYF. Here the CDR3 DNA reads TGCGCCAGCAGCCTAGGCGGGGGGGCTGAGACCCAGTACTTC.

This clone was recorded only once. The chain combines TRBV11-2 with TRBJ1-5; TRBD1 aligns across 8 bases. V gave up 6 bases and J gave up 0 bases; unmatched junction bases: 4. The length of the CDR3 is 15 residues. From germline, CDR1 is SGHAT and CDR2 FQNNGV. The CDR3 sequence: CASSPGGHSNQPQHF. Here the CDR3 DNA reads TGTGCCAGCAGTCCAGGGGGCCATAGCAATCAGCCCCAGCATTTT. Drawing the rest from reference TRBV11-2 and TRBJ1-5, the complete variable domain is EAGVAQSPRYKIIEKRQSVAFWCNPISGHATLYWYQQILGQGPKLLIQFQNNGVVDDSQLPKDRFSAERLKGVDSTLKIQPAKLEDSAVYLCASSPGGHSNQPQHFGDGTRLSIL.

The chain combines TRBV3-1 (or the pseudogene TRBV3-2) with TRBJ1-1; TRBD1 is a possible D gene (5 bases). The CDR3 has 13 amino acids. Per the germline V gene, CDR1 is LGHDT and CDR2 is YNNKEL (reference sequence). The V and J ends lost 3 bases and 5 bases respectively, with 10 bases between them. CDR3 nucleotide sequence: TGTGCCAGCAGCCAGGGGCGGTGGACTGAAGCTTTCTTT. Translation: CASSQGRWTEAFF.

The rearrangement joins TRBV7-8 to TRBJ1-3, with 9 bases aligning to TRBD1. With V trimmed by 4 bases and J by 2 bases, 0 bases remained unmatched. The V gene's germline CDR1 is SGHVS and CDR2 FQNEAQ. This CDR3 comprises 14 residues. Written as DNA, the CDR3 is TGTGCCAGCAGCTGGGACAGGGCTGGAAACACCATATATTTT. Amino acid sequence: CASSWDRAGNTIYF.

CDR3 protein: CASSPGRGGGNTIYF. The CDR3 nucleotides are TGTGCCAGCTCACCAGGAAGGGGTGGTGGAAACACCATATATTTT. V usage is TRBV18 and J usage is TRBJ1-3; possibly TRBD1 for D (5 bases). Trimming took 2 bases from V and 3 from J, leaving 11 bases between them. CDR1 and CDR2 from the germline V gene are KGHSH and LQKENI. The CDR3 covers 15 residues.

The V gene is TRBV7-3, the J gene TRBJ1-6, with D perhaps TRBD1 (5 bases). The CDR3 totals 13 residues. CDR1 SGHTA and CDR2 FQGTGA come from the germline V gene. The V gene lost 2 bases and the J gene lost 6 bases, with 5 bases spanning the gap. The CDR3 DNA reads as TGTGCCAGCAGCTTAGGGGCTAATTCACCCCTCCACTTT. It is translated as CASSLGANSPLHF. The variable domain in full, completed from reference TRBV7-3 and TRBJ1-6, reads GAGVSQTPSNKVTEKGKYVELRCDPISGHTALYWYRQSLGQGPEFLIYFQGTGAADDSGLPNDRFFAVRPEGSVSTLKIQRTERGDSAVYLCASSLGANSPLHFGNGTRLTVT.

The CDR3 DNA reads TGTGCCAGCAGCTTCTGGGACAGGGGAGCCGGGAATTCACCCCTCCACTTT. Its translation is CASSFWDRGAGNSPLHF. The genes are TRBV7-2 and TRBJ1-6, with 10 bases fitting TRBD1. This CDR3 has 17 residues. The germline V gene has CDR1 SGHTA and CDR2 FQGNSA. With V trimmed by 3 bases and J by 7 bases, 9 bases remained unmatched.

The rearrangement uses TRBV5-6 and TRBJ2-3; 7 bases are shared with TRBD1. The CDR3 length is 17 residues. In germline, CDR1 is SGHDT, CDR2 YYEEEE. The J segment lost 4 bases and the V segment lost 4 bases, leaving 15 bases of the junction unmatched. CDR3 loop: CASSPSPGQPQADTQYF. As DNA, the CDR3 is TGTGCCAGCAGCCCATCGCCGGGACAGCCACAGGCAGATACGCAGTATTTT.

The rearrangement joins TRBV6-4 to TRBJ2-3, with D perhaps TRBD2 (7 bases). Germline V gene data show CDR1 as MRHNA and CDR2 as SNTAGT. The CDR3 is made up of 14 amino acids. The V end was cut by 2 bases, the J end by 6 bases, with 12 bases between. The CDR3 bases are TGTGCCAGCAGTGACGGGGGGGCATGGGATACGCAGTATTTT. The encoded protein is CASSDGGAWDTQYF.

This chain uses TRBV9 with TRBJ2-7; 13 bases line up with TRBD2. The V gene end was trimmed by 0 bases and the J gene end by 7 bases; junction bases not matched to a gene: 7. This CDR3 has 16 amino acids. Germline lookup yields CDR1 SGDLS and CDR2 YYNGEE. CDR3 sequence reads: CASSVEAGLAGVEQYF. The CDR3 DNA reads TGTGCCAGCAGCGTAGAGGCCGGACTAGCGGGGGTAGAGCAGTACTTC.

The chain employs TRBV19 and TRBJ2-1; TRBD2 matches 10 bases. The length of the CDR3 is 15 residues. The V segment lost 5 bases and the J segment 8 bases; nucleotides outside the gene matches: 9. Germline lookup yields CDR1 LNHDA and CDR2 SQIVND (reference sequence). CDR3 residues: CASSPSAGGPYEQFF. DNA of the CDR3: TGTGCCAGTAGTCCCTCAGCGGGGGGGCCCTATGAGCAGTTCTTC. Variable domain in full (rest from reference TRBV19 and TRBJ2-1): DGGITQSPKYLFRKEGQNVTLSCEQNLNHDAMYWYRQDPGQGLRLIYYSQIVNDFQKGDIAEGYSVSREKKESFPLTVTSAQKNPTAFYLCASSPSAGGPYEQFFGPGTRLTVL.

The chain employs TRBV10-3 and TRBJ2-2; TRBD1 aligns across 8 bases. Germline V gives CDR1 ENHRY, CDR2 SYGVKD. There are 15 residues in the CDR3. After removal of 5 bases from V and 0 bases from J, the junction contained 2 bases not matched to a gene. This chain's CDR3 is CAISQGAANTGELFF. CDR3 bases: TGTGCCATCAGTCAGGGGGCCGCGAACACCGGGGAGCTGTTTTTT.

This chain connects TRBV27 to TRBJ2-1; TRBD2 matches 9 bases. Germline loops: CDR1 MNHEY, CDR2 SMNVEV (reference sequence). Trimming took 6 bases from V and 6 from J; bases not matched to a gene: 9. The CDR3 length is 15 residues. The CDR3, as DNA: TGTGCCAGCAGCCCATCTAGCGGGGTCGCCAATGAGCAGTTCTTC. Residues: CASSPSSGVANEQFF.

The rearrangement uses TRBV6-5 and TRBJ1-2, with D possibly matching TRBD1 (6 bases). This CDR3 comprises 13 residues. The germline V gene encodes CDR1 MNHEY and CDR2 SVGAGI. V was shortened by 2 bases and J by 2 bases, with 6 bases between the two germline ends. The DNA of the CDR3 is TGTGCCAGCAGTTACGGGACAAACTATGGCTACACCTTC. It encodes CASSYGTNYGYTF.

CDR3 in DNA: TGTGCCAGTAGTATAGATCGCGGGGGTTCACCCCTCCACTTT. Its protein is CASSIDRGGSPLHF. The chain is built from TRBV19 and TRBJ1-6; possible D gene TRBD1, 5 bases. Looked up from germline, CDR1 is LNHDA and CDR2 is SQIVND (reference sequence). The germline V and J ends were trimmed by 0 bases and 9 bases, with 9 bases remaining between them. The CDR3 is 14 amino acids.

CDR3 loop: CATSRDELAGGEQFF. The CDR3 coding sequence is TGTGCCACCAGCAGAGACGAACTAGCGGGGGGGGAGCAGTTCTTC. The rearrangement joins TRBV15 to TRBJ2-1, with 13 nucleotides matching TRBD2. The V gene's germline CDR1 is LNHNV and CDR2 YYDKDF (reference sequence). Trimming cost V 0 bases and J 10 bases; bases outside gene matches: 3. The CDR3 is 15 residues long.

The chain recombines TRBV7-3 with TRBJ2-7; no clear D. The germline V and J ends were trimmed by 9 bases and 0 bases, with 21 bases remaining between them. The CDR3 runs 16 residues. Looked up from germline, CDR1 is SGHTA and CDR2 is FQGTGA. CDR3 coding DNA: TGTGCCAGTCCCCGAGACCGCGCACAGCCCTCCTACGAGCAGTACTTC. Protein product: CASPRDRAQPSYEQYF.

J is TRBJ2-5 and V is TRBV6-2 or TRBV6-3; TRBD1 agrees at 12 bases. V lost 5 bases to trimming and J lost 5 bases; unmatched junction nucleotides: 6. The germline V gene has CDR1 MNHEY and CDR2 SVGEGT. This CDR3 has 15 residues. The CDR3 protein is CASSTGQGAVETQYF. The DNA for the CDR3 is TGTGCCAGCAGTACGGGACAGGGGGCCGTGGAGACCCAGTACTTC.

This clone has just a few counts. The CDR3 spells CASSPDRAVYEQYF. The CDR3 nucleotides are TGTGCCAGCTCACCTGACAGGGCAGTCTACGAGCAGTACTTC. The V and J genes are TRBV18 and TRBJ2-7, with 7 bases aligning to TRBD1. Germline CDR1 reads KGHSH; CDR2 reads LQKENI. Germline trimming cut 3 bases from V and 3 bases from J; bases unmatched to any gene: 5. This CDR3 comprises 14 residues.

This chain connects TRBV6-5 to TRBJ2-7; 8 positions agree with TRBD2. Germline CDR1 is MNHEY and CDR2 is SVGAGI. The ends lost 5 bases at V and 2 bases at J; junction bases unmatched: 5. The CDR3 contains 14 residues. CDR3 protein: CASSTTSGPYEQYF. CDR3 in DNA: TGTGCCAGCAGTACTACTAGCGGACCCTACGAGCAGTACTTC.